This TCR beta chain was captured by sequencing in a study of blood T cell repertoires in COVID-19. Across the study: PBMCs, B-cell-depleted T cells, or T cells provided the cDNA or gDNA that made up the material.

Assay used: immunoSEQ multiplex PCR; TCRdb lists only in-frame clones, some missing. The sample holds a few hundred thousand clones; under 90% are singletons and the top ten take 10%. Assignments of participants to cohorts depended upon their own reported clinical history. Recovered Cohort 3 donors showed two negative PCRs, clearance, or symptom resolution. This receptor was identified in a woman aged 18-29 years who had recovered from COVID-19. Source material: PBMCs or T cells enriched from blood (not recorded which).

This CDR3 reads CASSPGTPHYNEQFF. The CDR3 bases are TGTGCCAGCAGTCCCGGGACTCCCCACTACAATGAGCAGTTCTTC. The chain is built from TRBV27 and TRBJ2-1; a weak D match, TRBD2 (6 bases). From germline, CDR1 is MNHEY and CDR2 SMNVEV (reference sequence). The CDR3 has 15 amino acids. Trimming cost V 5 bases and J 3 bases, with 14 bases left between them.